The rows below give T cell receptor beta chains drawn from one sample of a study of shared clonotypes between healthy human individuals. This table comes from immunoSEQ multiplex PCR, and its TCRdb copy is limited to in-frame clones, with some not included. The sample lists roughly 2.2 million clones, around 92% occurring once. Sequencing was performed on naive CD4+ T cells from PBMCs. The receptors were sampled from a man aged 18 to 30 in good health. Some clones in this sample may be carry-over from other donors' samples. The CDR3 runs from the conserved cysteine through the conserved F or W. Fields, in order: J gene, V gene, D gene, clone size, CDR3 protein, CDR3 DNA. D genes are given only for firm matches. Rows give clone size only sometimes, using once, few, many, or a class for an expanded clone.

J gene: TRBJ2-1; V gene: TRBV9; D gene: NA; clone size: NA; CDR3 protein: CASSVDLSGYNEQFF; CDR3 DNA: TGTGCCAGCAGCGTAGATCTTAGCGGATACAATGAGCAGTTCTTC
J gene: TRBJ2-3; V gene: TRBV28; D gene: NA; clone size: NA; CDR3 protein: CASSLGGPGTDTQYF; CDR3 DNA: TGTGCCAGCAGTTTAGGCGGACCGGGCACAGATACGCAGTATTTT
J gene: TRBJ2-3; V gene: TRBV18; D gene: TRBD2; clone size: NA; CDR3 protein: CASSLAGRDTDTQYF; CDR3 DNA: TGTGCCAGCTCATTAGCGGGGAGGGACACAGATACGCAGTATTTT
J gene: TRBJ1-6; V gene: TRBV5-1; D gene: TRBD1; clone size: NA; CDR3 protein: CASSLGQGGVTTLHF; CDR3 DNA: TGCGCCAGCAGCTTGGGACAGGGAGGAGTAACAACCCTCCACTTT
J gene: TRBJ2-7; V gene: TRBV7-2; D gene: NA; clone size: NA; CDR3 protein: CASSLWASESYEQYF; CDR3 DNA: TGTGCCAGCAGCTTATGGGCTAGCGAATCCTACGAGCAGTACTTC
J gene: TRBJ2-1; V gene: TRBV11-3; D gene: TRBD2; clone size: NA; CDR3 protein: CASSLGKGREADEQFF; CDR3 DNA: TGTGCCAGCAGCTTAGGTAAGGGGAGGGAGGCCGATGAGCAGTTCTTC
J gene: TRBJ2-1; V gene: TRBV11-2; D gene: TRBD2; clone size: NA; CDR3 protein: CASSFPRREAEQFF; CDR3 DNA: TGTGCCAGCAGCTTTCCTAGGCGGGAGGCTGAGCAGTTCTTC
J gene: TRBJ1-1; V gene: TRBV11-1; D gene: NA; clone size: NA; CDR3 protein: CASSNPPVEGEAFF; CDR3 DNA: TGTGCCAGCAGCAACCCACCGGTTGAGGGTGAAGCTTTCTTT
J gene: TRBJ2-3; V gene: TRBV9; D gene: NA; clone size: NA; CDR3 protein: CASSVGAVTDTQYF; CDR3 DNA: TGTGCCAGCAGCGTAGGGGCGGTAACAGATACGCAGTATTTT
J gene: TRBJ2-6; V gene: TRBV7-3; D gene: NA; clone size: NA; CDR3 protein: CASSLLSSGANVLTF; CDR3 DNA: TGTGCCAGCAGCTTACTTAGCTCTGGGGCCAACGTCCTGACTTTC
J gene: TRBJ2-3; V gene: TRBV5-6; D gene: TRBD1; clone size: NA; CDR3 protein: CASSTGQGGDTQYF; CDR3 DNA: TGTGCCAGCAGCACTGGACAGGGGGGGGATACGCAGTATTTT
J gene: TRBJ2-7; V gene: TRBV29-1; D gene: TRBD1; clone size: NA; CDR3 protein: CSVGGQTSTYEQYF; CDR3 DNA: TGCAGCGTAGGGGGACAGACTTCAACTTACGAGCAGTACTTC
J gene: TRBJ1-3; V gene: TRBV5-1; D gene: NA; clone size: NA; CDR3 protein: CASSPSGGNTIYF; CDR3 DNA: TGCGCCAGCAGCCCGTCGGGAGGAAACACCATATATTTT
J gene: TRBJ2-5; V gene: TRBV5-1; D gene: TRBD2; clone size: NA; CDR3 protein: CASSLVTSGEETQYF; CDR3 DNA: TGCGCCAGCAGCTTGGTAACTAGCGGGGAAGAGACCCAGTACTTC
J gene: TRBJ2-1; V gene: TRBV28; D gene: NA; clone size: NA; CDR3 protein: CASSPPRGLYNEQFF; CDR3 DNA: TGTGCCAGCAGTCCCCCTCGCGGGCTTTACAATGAGCAGTTCTTC
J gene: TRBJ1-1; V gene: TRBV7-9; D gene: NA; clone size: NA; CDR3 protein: CASSLGLSGAWGTEAFF; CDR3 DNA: TGTGCCAGCAGCTTGGGCCTTTCGGGGGCTTGGGGCACTGAAGCTTTCTTT
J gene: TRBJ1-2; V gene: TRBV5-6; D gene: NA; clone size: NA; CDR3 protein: CASSLIRTNYGYTF; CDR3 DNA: TGTGCCAGCAGCTTGATCAGAACTAACTATGGCTACACCTTC
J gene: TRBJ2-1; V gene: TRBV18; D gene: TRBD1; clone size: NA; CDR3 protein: CASSPDRVPGNEQFF; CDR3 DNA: TGTGCCAGCTCACCAGACAGGGTTCCGGGCAATGAGCAGTTCTTC
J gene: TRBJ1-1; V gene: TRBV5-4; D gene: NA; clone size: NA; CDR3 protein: CASSLQGTEAFF; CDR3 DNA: TGTGCCAGCAGCCTACAGGGCACTGAAGCTTTCTTT
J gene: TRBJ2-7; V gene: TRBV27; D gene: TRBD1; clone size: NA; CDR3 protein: CASRIRGQQFYEQYF; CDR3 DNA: TGTGCCAGCAGAATCCGGGGACAGCAGTTCTACGAGCAGTACTTC
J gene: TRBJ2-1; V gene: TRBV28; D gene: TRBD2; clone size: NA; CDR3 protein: CASSSPLAGGYNEQFF; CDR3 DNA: TGTGCCAGCAGTTCCCCCCTAGCGGGAGGGTACAATGAGCAGTTCTTC
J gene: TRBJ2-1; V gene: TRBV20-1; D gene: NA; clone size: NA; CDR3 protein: CSASGSQQFF; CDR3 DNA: TGCAGTGCATCTGGGAGTCAGCAGTTCTTC
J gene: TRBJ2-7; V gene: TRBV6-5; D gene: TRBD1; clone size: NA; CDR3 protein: CASTPGQGRKEQYF; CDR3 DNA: TGTGCCAGCACGCCGGGACAGGGGCGAAAGGAGCAGTACTTC
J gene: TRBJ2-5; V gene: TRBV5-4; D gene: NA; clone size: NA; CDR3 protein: CASSAYQETQYF; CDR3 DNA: TGTGCCAGCAGCGCGTACCAAGAGACCCAGTACTTC
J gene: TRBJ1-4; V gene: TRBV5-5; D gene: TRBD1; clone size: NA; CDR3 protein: CASSLREGTVGNEKLFF; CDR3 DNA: TGTGCCAGCAGCCTGAGGGAGGGGACAGTGGGAAATGAAAAACTGTTTTTT
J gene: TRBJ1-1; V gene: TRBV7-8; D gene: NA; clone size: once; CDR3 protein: CASSQGRGGRAPSNTEAFF; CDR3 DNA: TGTGCCAGCAGCCAAGGCCGGGGTGGGAGGGCCCCTTCGAACACTGAAGCTTTCTTT
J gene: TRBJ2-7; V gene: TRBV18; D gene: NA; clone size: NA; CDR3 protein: CASSGTSYEQYF; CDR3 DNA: TGTGCCAGCTCAGGGACAAGCTACGAGCAGTACTTC
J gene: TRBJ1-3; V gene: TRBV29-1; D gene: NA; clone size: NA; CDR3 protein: CSVRDFSGNTIYF; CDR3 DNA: TGCAGCGTTCGGGACTTTTCTGGAAACACCATATATTTT
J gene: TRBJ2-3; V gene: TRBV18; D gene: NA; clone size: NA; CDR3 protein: CASSTSQAGNTDTQYF; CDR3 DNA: TGTGCCAGCTCCACCTCCCAGGCAGGGAACACAGATACGCAGTATTTT
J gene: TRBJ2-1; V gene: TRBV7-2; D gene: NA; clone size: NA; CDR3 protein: CASSPVSLNGQQFF; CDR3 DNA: TGTGCCAGCAGCCCGGTATCCCTAAATGGGCAGCAGTTCTTC
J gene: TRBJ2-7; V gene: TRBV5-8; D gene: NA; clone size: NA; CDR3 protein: CASSSYEQYF; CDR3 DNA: TGTGCCAGCAGCTCATACGAGCAGTACTTC
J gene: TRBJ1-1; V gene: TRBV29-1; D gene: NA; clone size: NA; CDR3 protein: CSGQVHTEAFF; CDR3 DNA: TGCAGCGGCCAGGTTCACACTGAAGCTTTCTTT
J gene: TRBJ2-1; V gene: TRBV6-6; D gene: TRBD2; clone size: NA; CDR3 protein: CASSYGGLAWLEQFF; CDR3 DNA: TGTGCCAGCAGTTACGGGGGACTAGCGTGGCTCGAGCAGTTCTTC
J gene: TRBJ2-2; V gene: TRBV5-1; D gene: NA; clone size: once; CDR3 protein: CASSLRASKTSNTGELFF; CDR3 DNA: TGCGCCAGCAGCCTTCGTGCTAGCAAGACTTCGAACACCGGGGAGCTGTTTTTT
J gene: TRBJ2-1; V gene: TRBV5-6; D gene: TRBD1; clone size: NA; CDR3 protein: CASSPTGGSYNEQFF; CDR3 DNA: TGTGCCAGCAGCCCGACAGGGGGTTCCTACAATGAGCAGTTCTTC
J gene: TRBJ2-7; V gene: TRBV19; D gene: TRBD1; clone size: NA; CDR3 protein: CASSLPGQGYEQYF; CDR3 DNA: TGTGCCAGTAGTCTTCCGGGACAGGGCTACGAGCAGTACTTC
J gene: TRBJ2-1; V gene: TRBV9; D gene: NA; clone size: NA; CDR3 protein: CASSVAVRPYNEQFF; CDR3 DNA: TGTGCCAGCAGCGTAGCTGTCAGGCCTTACAATGAGCAGTTCTTC
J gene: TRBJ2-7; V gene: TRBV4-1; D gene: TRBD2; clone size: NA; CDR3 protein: CASSQGAGEYEQYF; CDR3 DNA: TGCGCCAGCAGCCAAGGGGCGGGAGAATACGAGCAGTACTTC
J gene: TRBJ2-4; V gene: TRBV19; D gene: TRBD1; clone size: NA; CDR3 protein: CASSIGTVKNIQYF; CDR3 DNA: TGTGCCAGTAGTATCGGGACAGTCAAAAACATTCAGTACTTC
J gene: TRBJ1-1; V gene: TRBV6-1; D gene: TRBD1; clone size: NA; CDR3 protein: CASSERTGPEAFF; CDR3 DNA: TGTGCCAGCAGTGAACGGACAGGACCTGAAGCTTTCTTT
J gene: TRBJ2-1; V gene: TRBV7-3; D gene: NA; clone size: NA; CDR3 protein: CASSSETGIRGNGQFF; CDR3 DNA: TGTGCCAGCAGCTCTGAAACAGGGATCCGAGGAAATGGGCAGTTCTTC
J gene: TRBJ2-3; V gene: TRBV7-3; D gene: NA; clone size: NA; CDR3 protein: CASSLGAGAGTDTQYF; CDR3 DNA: TGTGCCAGCAGCCTGGGGGCGGGAGCGGGCACAGATACGCAGTATTTT
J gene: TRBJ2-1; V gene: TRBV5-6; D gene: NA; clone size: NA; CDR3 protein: CASSLTVGEQFF; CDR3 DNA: TGTGCCAGCAGCTTGACCGTAGGTGAGCAGTTCTTC
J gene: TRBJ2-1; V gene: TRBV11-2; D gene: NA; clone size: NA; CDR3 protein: CASSPIRGAYNEQFF; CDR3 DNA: TGTGCCAGCAGCCCCATAAGGGGAGCCTACAATGAGCAGTTCTTC
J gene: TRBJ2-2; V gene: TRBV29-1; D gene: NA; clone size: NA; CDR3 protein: CSVGTVLTGELFF; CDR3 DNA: TGCAGCGTTGGGACAGTACTAACCGGGGAGCTGTTTTTT
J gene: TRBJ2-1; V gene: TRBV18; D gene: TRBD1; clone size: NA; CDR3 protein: CASSPSRDRVSNEQFF; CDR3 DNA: TGTGCCAGCTCACCAAGCCGGGACAGGGTATCCAATGAGCAGTTCTTC